These T cell receptor beta chains were read from a single sample in a study of CXCR3-negative and CXCR3-positive naive CD8 T cells. After re-calling the 5' RACE reads, TCRdb lists one entry per CDR3 protein, DNA absent. The sample's table shows just under 45,000 distinct CDR3 sequences. The sample consisted of memory CD8+ T cells from blood. Source of these receptors: a human donor in good health. Some clones in this sample may be carry-over from other donors' samples. The CDR3 runs from the conserved cysteine through the conserved F or W.

CASSPEGDSRSPLHF TRBJ1-6 TRBV12-3/TRBV12-4
CASSPRGGENIQYF TRBJ2-4 TRBV14
CSAAPGDTEAFF TRBJ1-1 TRBV20-1
CSVYPGYPNTGELFF TRBJ2-2 TRBV29-1
CASSLRVSYEQYF TRBJ2-7 TRBV27
CASSYNSGTEGSGTQYF TRBJ2-5 TRBV28
CASSQPPEAFF TRBJ1-1 TRBV12-3/TRBV12-4
CASSQDVRAAGDTQYF TRBJ2-3 TRBV3-1
CASSLERERNIQYF TRBJ2-4 TRBV28
CASSQVIQRGSMEQYF TRBJ2-7 TRBV4-3
CASSFGGTDSGANVLTF TRBJ2-6 TRBV7-9
CASSLSPGGLETQYF TRBJ2-5 TRBV7-3
CASSIVEGASYNEQFF TRBJ2-1 TRBV19
CSARHVHGEVRTGAFF TRBJ1-1 TRBV20-1
CSARGRGGNNEQFF TRBJ2-1 TRBV20-1
CSAITSYEQYF TRBJ2-7 TRBV29-1
CSVGSLGESSPLHF TRBJ1-6 TRBV20-1
CASSSEAGRYEQYF TRBJ2-7 TRBV7-9
CASSFAGSEQYF TRBJ2-7 TRBV12-3/TRBV12-4
CASSGGGGVTDTQYF TRBJ2-3 TRBV4-1
CASSLVEREKGEQFF TRBJ2-1 TRBV7-9
CASSLWDKTYEQYF TRBJ2-7 TRBV7-9
CSVGAGRTEAFF TRBJ1-1 TRBV29-1
CASSYTSNTIYF TRBJ1-3 TRBV28
CASSSTGSGAFF TRBJ1-1 TRBV12-3/TRBV12-4
CASASEYAYEQYF TRBJ2-7 TRBV27
CSVAGRAPEQYF TRBJ2-7 TRBV29-1
CASSPAREADQPQHF TRBJ1-5 TRBV28
CASSFWGQRGTDTQYF TRBJ2-3 TRBV5-1
CASSLPGPYEQYF TRBJ2-7 TRBV7-6
CASRATSGGTGELFF TRBJ2-2 TRBV2
CASSYSDNQPQHF TRBJ1-5 TRBV6-5
CASSLGQGNYGYTF TRBJ1-2 TRBV7-2
CASSEGSTSGQYF TRBJ2-7 TRBV25-1
CASSQDYRTYEQYF TRBJ2-7 TRBV4-3
CASSFGARQATDTQYF TRBJ2-3 TRBV28
CSARAGTEDRETQYF TRBJ2-5 TRBV20-1
CSVDVYSTDTQYF TRBJ2-3 TRBV29-1
CASSYNSGLEYGYTF TRBJ1-2 TRBV7-9
CASSAATGWGSYNEQFF TRBJ2-1 TRBV28
CASSYSLGQGIAGELFF TRBJ2-2 TRBV6-6
CATSRRTGGIYEQYF TRBJ2-7 TRBV15
CASSGGEKSPSYEQYF TRBJ2-7 TRBV6-5
CSVRGPLMGELFF TRBJ2-2 TRBV20-1
CASRPVMNTEAFF TRBJ1-1 TRBV14
CASSPSEAGLAGDTGELFF TRBJ2-2 TRBV9
CASTLDRVNTGELFF TRBJ2-2 TRBV28
CASSWVENTEAFF TRBJ1-1 TRBV28
CSAPLAGGPGEQFF TRBJ2-1 TRBV20-1
CAISATGDLHEQYF TRBJ2-7 TRBV10-3
CASSGERENANTQYF TRBJ2-3 TRBV2
CASTPTTTGGLYYGYTF TRBJ1-2 TRBV7-2